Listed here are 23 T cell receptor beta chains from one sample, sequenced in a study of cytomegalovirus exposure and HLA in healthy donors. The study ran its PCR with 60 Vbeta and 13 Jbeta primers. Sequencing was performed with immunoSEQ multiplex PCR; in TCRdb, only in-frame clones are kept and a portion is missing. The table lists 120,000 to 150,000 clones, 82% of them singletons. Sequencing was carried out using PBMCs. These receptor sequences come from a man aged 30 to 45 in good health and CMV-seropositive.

CDR3 protein: CASAKNRGTNTIYF. CDR3 DNA: TGTGCCAGCGCCAAAAACAGGGGGACCAACACCATATATTTT. The J gene is TRBJ1-3, the V gene TRBV28, with TRBD1 matching over 8 bases. The germline V gene encodes CDR1 MDHEN and CDR2 SYDVKM. CDR3 size: 14 residues. J was trimmed by 7 bases and V by 8 bases; bases with no gene match: 10.

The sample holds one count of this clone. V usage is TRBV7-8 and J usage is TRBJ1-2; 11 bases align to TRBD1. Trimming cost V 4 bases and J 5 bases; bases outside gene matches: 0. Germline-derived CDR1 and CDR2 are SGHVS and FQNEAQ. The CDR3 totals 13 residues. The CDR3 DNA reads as TGTGCCAGCAGCTGGGACAGGGGGTATGGCTACACCTTC. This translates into CASSWDRGYGYTF. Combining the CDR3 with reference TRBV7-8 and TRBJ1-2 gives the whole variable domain GAGVSQSPRYKVAKRGQDVALRCDPISGHVSLFWYQQALGQGPEFLTYFQNEAQLDKSGLPSDRFFAERPEGSVSTLKIQRTQQEDSAVYLCASSWDRGYGYTFGSGTRLTVV.

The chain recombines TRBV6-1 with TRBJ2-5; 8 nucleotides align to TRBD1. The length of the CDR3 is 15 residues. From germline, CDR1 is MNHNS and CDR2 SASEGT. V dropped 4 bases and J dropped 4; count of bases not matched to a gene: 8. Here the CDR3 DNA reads TGTGCCAGCAGTGGGGGGTGGACAGGGTCAGAGACCCAGTACTTC. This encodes CASSGGWTGSETQYF.

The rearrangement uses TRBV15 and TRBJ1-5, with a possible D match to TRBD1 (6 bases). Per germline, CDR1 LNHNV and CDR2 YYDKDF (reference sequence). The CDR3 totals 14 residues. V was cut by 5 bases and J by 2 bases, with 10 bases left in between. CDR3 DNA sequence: TGTGCCACCAGCGGGGGCAAGGGCAATCAGCCCCAGCATTTT. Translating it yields CATSGGKGNQPQHF.

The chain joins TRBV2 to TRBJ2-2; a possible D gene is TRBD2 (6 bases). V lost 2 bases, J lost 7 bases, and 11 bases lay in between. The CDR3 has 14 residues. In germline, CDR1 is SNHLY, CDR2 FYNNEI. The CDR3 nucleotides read TGTGCCAGCAGTGAAATAGCGGTTAGCGGGGAGCTGTTTTTT. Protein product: CASSEIAVSGELFF.

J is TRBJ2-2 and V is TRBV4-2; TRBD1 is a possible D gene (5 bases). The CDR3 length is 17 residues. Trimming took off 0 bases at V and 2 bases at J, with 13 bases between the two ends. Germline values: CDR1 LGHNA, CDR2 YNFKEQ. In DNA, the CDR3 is TGTGCCAGCAGCCAAGATAAGGGCAGGGCAAACACCGGGGAGCTGTTTTTT. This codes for CASSQDKGRANTGELFF.

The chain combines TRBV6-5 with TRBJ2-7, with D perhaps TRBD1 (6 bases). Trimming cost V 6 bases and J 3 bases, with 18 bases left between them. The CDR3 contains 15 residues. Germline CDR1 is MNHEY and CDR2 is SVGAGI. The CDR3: CASSLDRSSFYEQYF. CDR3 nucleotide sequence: TGTGCCAGCAGCCTTGACAGGTCCTCATTCTACGAGCAGTACTTC.

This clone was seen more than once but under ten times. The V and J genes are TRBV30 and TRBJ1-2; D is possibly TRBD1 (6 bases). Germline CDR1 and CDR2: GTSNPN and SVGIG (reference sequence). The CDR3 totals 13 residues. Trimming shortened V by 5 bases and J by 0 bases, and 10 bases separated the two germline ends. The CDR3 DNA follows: TGTGCCTGGCTGACAGGATCTAACTATGGCTACACCTTC. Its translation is CAWLTGSNYGYTF.

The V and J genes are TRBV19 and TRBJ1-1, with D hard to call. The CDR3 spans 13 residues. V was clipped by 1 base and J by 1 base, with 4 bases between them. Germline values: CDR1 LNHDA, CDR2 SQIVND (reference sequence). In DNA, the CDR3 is TGTGCCAGTAGTATAGGGCAGAACACTGAAGCTTTCTTT. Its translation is CASSIGQNTEAFF.

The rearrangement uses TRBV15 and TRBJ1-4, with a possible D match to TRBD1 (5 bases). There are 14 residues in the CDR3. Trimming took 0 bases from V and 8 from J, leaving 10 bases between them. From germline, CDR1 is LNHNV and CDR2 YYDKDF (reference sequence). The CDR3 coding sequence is TGTGCCACCAGCAGAGAGGGGGGACGGGAAAAACTGTTTTTT. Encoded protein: CATSREGGREKLFF.

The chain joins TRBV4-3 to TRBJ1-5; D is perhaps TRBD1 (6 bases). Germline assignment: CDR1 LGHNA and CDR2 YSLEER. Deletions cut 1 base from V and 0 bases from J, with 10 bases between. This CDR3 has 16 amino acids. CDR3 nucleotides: TGCGCCAGCAGCCAAGCTCGGGGGGCTAGCAATCAGCCCCAGCATTTT. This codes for CASSQARGASNQPQHF.

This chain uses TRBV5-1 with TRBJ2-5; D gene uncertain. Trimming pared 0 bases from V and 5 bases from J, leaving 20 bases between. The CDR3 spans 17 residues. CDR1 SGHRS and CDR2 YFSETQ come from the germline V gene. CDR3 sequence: CASSLGLEIRVRETQYF. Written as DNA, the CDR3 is TGCGCCAGCAGCTTGGGGCTAGAGATTCGGGTTAGGGAGACCCAGTACTTC.

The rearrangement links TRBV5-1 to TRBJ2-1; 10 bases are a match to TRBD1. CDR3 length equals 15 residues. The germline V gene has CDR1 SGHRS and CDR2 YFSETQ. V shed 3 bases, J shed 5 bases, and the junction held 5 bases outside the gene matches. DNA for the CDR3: TGCGCCAGCAGCTCAAGACAGGGGGCCCACAATGAGCAGTTCTTC. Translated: CASSSRQGAHNEQFF. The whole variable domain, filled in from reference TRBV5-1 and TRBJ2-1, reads KAGVTQTPRYLIKTRGQQVTLSCSPISGHRSVSWYQQTPGQGLQFLFEYFSETQRNKGNFPGRFSGRQFSNSRSEMNVSTLELGDSALYLCASSSRQGAHNEQFFGPGTRLTVL.

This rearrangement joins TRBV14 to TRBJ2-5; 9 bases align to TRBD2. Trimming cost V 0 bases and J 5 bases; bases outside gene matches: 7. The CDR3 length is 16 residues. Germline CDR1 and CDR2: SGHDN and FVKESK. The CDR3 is CASSQDLQREDETQYF. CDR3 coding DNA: TGTGCCAGCAGCCAAGATTTGCAGCGGGAGGATGAGACCCAGTACTTC.

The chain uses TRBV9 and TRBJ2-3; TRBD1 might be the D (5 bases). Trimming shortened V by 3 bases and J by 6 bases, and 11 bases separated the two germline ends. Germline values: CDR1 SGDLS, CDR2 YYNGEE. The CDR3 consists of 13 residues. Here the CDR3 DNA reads TGTGCCAGCAGCGGACGAAGGGGTGATACGCAGTATTTT. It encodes CASSGRRGDTQYF.

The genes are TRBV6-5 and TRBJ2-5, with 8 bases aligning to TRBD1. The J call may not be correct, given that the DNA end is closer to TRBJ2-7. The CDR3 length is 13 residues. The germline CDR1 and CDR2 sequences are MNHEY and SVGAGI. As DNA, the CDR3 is TGTGCCAGTAGACAGGGGAGCTCCTACGAGCAGTACTTC. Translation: CASRQGSSYEQYF.

The CDR3 region has the DNA TGTGCCAGCAGCCCCAGGACAGCGGCGGCAGATACGCAGTATTTT. This codes for CASSPRTAAADTQYF. The V call is TRBV7-9, the J call TRBJ2-3, with D maybe TRBD1 (6 bases). Between the trimmed V and J ends, which lost 5 bases and 4 bases, there was a span of 16 bases. Germline V gives CDR1 SEHNR, CDR2 FQNEAQ (reference sequence). The CDR3 runs to 15 residues.

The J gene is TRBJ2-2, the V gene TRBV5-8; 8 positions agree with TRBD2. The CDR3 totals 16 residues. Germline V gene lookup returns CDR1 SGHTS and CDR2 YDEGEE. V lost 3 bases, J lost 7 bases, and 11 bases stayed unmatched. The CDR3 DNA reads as TGTGCCAGCAGCTCTTATAGGGGACTAGTGAACGGGGAGCTGTTTTTT. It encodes CASSSYRGLVNGELFF. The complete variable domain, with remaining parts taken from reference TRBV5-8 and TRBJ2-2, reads EAGVTQSPTHLIKTRGQQATLRCSPISGHTSVYWYQQALGLGLQFLLWYDEGEERNRGNFPPRFSGRQFPNYSSELNVNALELEDSALYLCASSSYRGLVNGELFFGEGSRLTVL.

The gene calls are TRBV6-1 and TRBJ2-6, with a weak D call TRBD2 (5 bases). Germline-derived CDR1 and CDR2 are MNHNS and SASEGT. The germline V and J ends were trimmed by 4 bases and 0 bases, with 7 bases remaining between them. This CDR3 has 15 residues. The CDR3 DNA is TGTGCCAGCAGTGTTGACTACTCTGGGGCCAACGTCCTGACTTTC. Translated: CASSVDYSGANVLTF.

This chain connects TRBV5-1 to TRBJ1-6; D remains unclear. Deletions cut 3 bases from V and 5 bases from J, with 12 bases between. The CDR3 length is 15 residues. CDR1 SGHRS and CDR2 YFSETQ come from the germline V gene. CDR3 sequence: CASSSILGNNSPLHF. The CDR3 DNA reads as TGCGCCAGCAGCTCCATACTAGGAAATAATTCACCCCTCCACTTT.

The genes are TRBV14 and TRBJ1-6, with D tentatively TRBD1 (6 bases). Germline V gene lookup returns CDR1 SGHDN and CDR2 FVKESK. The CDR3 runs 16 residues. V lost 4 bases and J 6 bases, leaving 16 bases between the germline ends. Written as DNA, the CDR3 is TGTGCCAGCAGCCTCCCCGGGACAAGGGGTAATTCACCCCTCCACTTT. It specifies CASSLPGTRGNSPLHF.

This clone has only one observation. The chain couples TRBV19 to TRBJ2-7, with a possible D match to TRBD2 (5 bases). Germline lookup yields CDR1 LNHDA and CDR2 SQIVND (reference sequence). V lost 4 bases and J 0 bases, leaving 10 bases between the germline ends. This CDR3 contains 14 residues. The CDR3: CASSSGHHSYEQYF. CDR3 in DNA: TGTGCCAGTAGTAGCGGGCACCACTCCTACGAGCAGTACTTC.

The CDR3 nucleotides are TGTGCCAGCAGCCCTTTTACAGGGCCCCAGCATTTT. This encodes CASSPFTGPQHF. The chain is built from TRBV7-2 and TRBJ1-5; tentatively, D is TRBD1 (5 bases). Germline-derived CDR1 and CDR2 are SGHTA and FQGNSA. The CDR3 contains 12 residues. V lost 5 bases and J lost 9, with 11 bases in between.